This T cell receptor beta chain was recorded in a study of CD8 T cells in Susac syndrome. Sequencing of TCR beta, carried out with a high-throughput approach, was applied to CD8+ and CD4+ T cells from the blood. Bulk CD8+ and CD4+ cells came from magnetic negative isolation; CD8+ TEMRA by FACS. The germline V gene has CDR1 SGHTA and CDR2 FQGNSA. The CDR3 is made up of 18 amino acids. V dropped 5 bases and J dropped 3 bases, with 22 bases sitting between them. RNA in amounts of roughly 0.45 to 1 ug was reverse transcribed with random hexamers. It was immunoSEQ multiplex PCR that amplified TCR beta CDR3 across 54 Vbeta and 13 Jbeta. From the immunoSEQ multiplex PCR reads, TCRdb called clonotypes with MiXCR, one entry per CDR3 protein. This table holds about 120,000 distinct CDR3 sequences, 85% to 95% found once. This clonotype was picked up one time.

The chain joins TRBV7-2 to TRBJ1-4, with D tentatively TRBD1 (6 bases). The receptor's source is a human donor in good health. Sequencing was done on a sample of CD8+ T cells from PBMCs. The CDR3 DNA reads TGTGCCAGCAGCCTAGGGAACAGGGTAGTGGGAGCTAATGAAAAACTGTTTTTT. This gives the protein CASSLGNRVVGANEKLFF.